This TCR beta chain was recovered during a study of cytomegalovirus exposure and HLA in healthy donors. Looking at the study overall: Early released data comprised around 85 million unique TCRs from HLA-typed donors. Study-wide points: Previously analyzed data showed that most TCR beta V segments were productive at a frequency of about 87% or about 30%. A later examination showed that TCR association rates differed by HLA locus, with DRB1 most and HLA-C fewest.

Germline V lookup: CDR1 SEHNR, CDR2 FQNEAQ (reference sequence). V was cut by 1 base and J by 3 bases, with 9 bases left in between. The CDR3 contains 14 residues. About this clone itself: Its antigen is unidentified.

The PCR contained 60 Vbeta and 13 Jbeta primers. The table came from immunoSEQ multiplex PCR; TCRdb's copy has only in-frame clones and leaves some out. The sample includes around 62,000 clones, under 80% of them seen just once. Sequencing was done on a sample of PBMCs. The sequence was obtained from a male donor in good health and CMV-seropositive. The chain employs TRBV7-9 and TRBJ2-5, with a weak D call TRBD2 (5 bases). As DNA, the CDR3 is TGTGCCAGCAGCTTAGAACTAGGAAAAGAGACCCAGTACTTC. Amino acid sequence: CASSLELGKETQYF.